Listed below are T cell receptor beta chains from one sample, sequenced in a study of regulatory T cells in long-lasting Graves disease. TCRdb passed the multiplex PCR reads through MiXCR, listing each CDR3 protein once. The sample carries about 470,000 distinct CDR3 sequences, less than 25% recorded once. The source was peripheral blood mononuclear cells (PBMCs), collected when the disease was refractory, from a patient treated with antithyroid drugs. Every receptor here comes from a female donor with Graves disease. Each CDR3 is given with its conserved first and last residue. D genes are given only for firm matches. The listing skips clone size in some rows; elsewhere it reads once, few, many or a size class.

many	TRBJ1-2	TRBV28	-	TGTGCCAGCAGCTTACCTGGTGCCAGCAACTATGGCTACACCTTC	CASSLPGASNYGYTF
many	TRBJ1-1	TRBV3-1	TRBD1	TGTGCCAGCAGCCAAGTATTGGGACAGGGGAGTACTGAAGCTTTCTTT	CASSQVLGQGSTEAFF
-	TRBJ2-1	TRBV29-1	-	TGCAGCCCGTACCAAGCGGGCTACAATGAGCAGTTCTTC	CSPYQAGYNEQFF
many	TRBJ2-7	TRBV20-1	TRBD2	TGCAGTGCTAGCCCTAGCGGGAGGTCCTACGAGCAGTACTTC	CSASPSGRSYEQYF
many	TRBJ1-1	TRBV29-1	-	TGCAGCGTTGAAGATCGAAACAGGGAAACTGAAGCTTTCTTT	CSVEDRNRETEAFF
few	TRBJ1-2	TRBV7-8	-	TGTGCCAGCAGCTCACTGAGACGCTATGGCTACACCTTC	CASSSLRRYGYTF
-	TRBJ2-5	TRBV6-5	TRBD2	TGTGCCAACAGTTACTCTTCCGCTAGCGGGAGAGAGACCCAGTACTTC	CANSYSSASGRETQYF
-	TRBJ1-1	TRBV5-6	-	TGTGCCAGCCGCACCAGGACAGTTAACACTGAAGCTTTCTTT	CASRTRTVNTEAFF
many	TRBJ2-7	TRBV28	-	TGTGCCAGCATTCCTACGGGCGACTACGAGCAGTACTTC	CASIPTGDYEQYF
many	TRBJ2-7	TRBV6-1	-	TGTGCCAGCAGTGTCGGGCAAGGGTATGACGAGCAGTACTTC	CASSVGQGYDEQYF
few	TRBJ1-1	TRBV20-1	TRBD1	TGCAGTGCTAGTATGCAGGGGGCACTGGTGAGGACTGAAGCTTTCTTT	CSASMQGALVRTEAFF
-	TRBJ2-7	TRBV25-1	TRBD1	TGTGCCAGCAGTCGGACAGGGGTCGACGAGCAGTACTTC	CASSRTGVDEQYF
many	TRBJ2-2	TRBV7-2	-	TGTGCCAGCAGTTTACAGGGGAACACCGGGGAGCTGTTTTTT	CASSLQGNTGELFF
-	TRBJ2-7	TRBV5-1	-	TGCGCCAGCAGCTTGGCAACCTCCGGGGGTAGAGGCTCCTACGAGCAGTACTTC	CASSLATSGGRGSYEQYF
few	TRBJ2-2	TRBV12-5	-	TGTGCTAGTATGGGACTGGTGGACGGGGAGCTGTTTTTT	CASMGLVDGELFF
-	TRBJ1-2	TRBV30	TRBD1	TGTGCCTGGAATAATCCGGGACAGGGATCCGCCTATGGCTACACCTTC	CAWNNPGQGSAYGYTF
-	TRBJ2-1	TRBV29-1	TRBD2	TGCAGCGTTGAATCTTGGCTAGCGGGAGGACGGGAGCAGTTCTTC	CSVESWLAGGREQFF
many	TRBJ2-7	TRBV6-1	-	TGTGCCAGCAGTGGATCGGGTCTAGCGCTGGAGCAGTACTTC	CASSGSGLALEQYF
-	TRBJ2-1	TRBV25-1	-	TGTGCCAGCGGTCAGGAACACTTATCCTACAATGAGCAGTTCTTC	CASGQEHLSYNEQFF
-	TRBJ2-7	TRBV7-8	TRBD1	TGTGCCAGCAGCCCAGGCGCAGGGGGACAGTACGAGCAGTACTTC	CASSPGAGGQYEQYF
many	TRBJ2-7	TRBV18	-	TGTGCCAGCTCACCGGCGGGCCCCACCTACGAGCAGTACTTC	CASSPAGPTYEQYF
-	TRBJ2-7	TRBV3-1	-	TGTGCCAGCAGCCAAGGGTTTCCTCCCTACGAGCAGTACTTC	CASSQGFPPYEQYF
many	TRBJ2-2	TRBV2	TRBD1	TGTGCCAGCAGTGACCAGGGGGCAAAAGGGGAGCTGTTTTTT	CASSDQGAKGELFF
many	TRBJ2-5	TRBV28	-	TGTGCCAGCAGTCCCCCGCCACCCCGGAGAGAGACCCAGTACTTC	CASSPPPPRRETQYF
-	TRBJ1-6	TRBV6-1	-	TGTGCCAGCAGATCCGGGACATTCAAATCACCCCTCCACTTT	CASRSGTFKSPLHF
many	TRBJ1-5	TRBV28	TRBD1	TGTGCCAGCAGTTTATGGAGACAGGGATATGATCAGCCCCAGCATTTT	CASSLWRQGYDQPQHF
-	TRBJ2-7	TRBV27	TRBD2	TGTGCCAGCGGTCACGGGACTAGCGGGGACTACCTGTACTTC	CASGHGTSGDYLYF
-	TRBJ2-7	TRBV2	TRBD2	TGTGCCAGCAGTGACAGCGGGAGCTATAACGAGCAGTACTTC	CASSDSGSYNEQYF
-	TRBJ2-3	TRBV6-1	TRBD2	TGTGCCAGCAGACCCGTCGGCGGGAGACCGACAGATACGCAGTATTTT	CASRPVGGRPTDTQYF
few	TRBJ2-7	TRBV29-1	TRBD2	TGCAGCGTTGTAGCGGGCTCCTACGAGCAGTGCTTC	CSVVAGSYEQCF
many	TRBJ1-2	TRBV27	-	TGTGCCAGCAGTCGTCCGGACTTATATGGCTACACCTTC	CASSRPDLYGYTF
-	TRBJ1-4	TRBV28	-	TGTGCCAGCAGAAACGGAAAAACGACAACTAATGAAAAACTGTTTTTT	CASRNGKTTTNEKLFF